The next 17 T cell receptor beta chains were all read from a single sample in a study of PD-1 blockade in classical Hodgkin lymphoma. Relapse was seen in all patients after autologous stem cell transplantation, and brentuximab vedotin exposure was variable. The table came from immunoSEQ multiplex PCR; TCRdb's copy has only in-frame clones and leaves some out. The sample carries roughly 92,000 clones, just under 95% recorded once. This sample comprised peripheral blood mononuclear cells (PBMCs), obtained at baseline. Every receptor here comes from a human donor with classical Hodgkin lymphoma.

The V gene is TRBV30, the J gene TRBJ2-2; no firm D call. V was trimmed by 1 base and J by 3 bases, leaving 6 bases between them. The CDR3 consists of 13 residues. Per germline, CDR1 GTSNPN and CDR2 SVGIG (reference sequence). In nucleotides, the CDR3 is TGTGCCTGGAGTGAGCAAGACACCGGGGAGCTGTTTTTT. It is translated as CAWSEQDTGELFF. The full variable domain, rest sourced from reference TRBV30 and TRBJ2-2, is SQTIHQWPATLVQPVGSPLSLECTVEGTSNPNLYWYRQAAGRGLQLLFYSVGIGQISSEVPQNLSASRPQDRQFILSSKKLLLSDSGFYLCAWSEQDTGELFFGEGSRLTVL.

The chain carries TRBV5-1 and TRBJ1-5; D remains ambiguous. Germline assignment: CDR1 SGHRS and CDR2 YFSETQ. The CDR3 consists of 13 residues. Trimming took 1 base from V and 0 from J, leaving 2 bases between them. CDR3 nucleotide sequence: TGCGCCAGCAGCTTGTATAGCAATCAGCCCCAGCATTTT. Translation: CASSLYSNQPQHF. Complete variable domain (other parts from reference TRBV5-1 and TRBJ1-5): KAGVTQTPRYLIKTRGQQVTLSCSPISGHRSVSWYQQTPGQGLQFLFEYFSETQRNKGNFPGRFSGRQFSNSRSEMNVSTLELGDSALYLCASSLYSNQPQHFGDGTRLSIL.

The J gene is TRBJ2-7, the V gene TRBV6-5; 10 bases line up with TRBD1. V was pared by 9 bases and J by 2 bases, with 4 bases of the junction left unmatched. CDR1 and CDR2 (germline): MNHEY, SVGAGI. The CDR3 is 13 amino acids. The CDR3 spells CASYDRGPYEQYF. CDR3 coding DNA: TGTGCCAGTTACGACAGGGGGCCCTACGAGCAGTACTTC.

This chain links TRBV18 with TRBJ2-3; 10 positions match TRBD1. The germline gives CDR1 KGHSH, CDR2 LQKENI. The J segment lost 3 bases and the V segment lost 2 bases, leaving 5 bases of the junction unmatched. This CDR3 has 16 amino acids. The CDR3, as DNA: TGTGCCAGCTCACCAAATCGACAGGGGGCTACAGATACGCAGTATTTT. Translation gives CASSPNRQGATDTQYF.

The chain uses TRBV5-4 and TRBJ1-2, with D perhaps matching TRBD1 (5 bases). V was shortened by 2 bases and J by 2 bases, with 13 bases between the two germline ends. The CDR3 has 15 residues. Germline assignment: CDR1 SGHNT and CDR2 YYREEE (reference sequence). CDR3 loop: CASSFQGVQNYGYTF. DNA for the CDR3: TGTGCCAGCAGCTTCCAGGGTGTCCAAAACTATGGCTACACCTTC.

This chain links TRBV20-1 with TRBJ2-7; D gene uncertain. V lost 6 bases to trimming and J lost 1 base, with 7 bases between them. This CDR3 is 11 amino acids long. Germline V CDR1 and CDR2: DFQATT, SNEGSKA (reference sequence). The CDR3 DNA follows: TGCAGTGCATCGCCTTCCTACGAGCAGTACTTC. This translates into CSASPSYEQYF.

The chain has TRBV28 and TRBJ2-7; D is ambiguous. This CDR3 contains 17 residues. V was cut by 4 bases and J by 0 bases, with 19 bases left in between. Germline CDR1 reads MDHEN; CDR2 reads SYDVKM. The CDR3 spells CASSSPSLTSSSYEQYF. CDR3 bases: TGTGCCAGCAGTTCACCGTCCCTCACCAGTTCCTCCTACGAGCAGTACTTC.

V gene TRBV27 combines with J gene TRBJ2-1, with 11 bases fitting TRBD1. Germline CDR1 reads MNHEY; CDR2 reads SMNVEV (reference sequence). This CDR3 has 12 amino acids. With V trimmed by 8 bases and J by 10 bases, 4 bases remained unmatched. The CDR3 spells CASVGQGVEQFF. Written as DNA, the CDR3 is TGTGCCAGCGTGGGACAGGGGGTCGAGCAGTTCTTC.

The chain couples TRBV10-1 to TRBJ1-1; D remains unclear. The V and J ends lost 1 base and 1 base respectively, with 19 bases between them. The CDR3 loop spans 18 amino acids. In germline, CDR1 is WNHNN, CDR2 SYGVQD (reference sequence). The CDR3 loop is CASSEFIPASGRNTEAFF. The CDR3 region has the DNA TGCGCCAGCAGTGAGTTTATTCCTGCGTCCGGGCGGAACACTGAAGCTTTCTTT.

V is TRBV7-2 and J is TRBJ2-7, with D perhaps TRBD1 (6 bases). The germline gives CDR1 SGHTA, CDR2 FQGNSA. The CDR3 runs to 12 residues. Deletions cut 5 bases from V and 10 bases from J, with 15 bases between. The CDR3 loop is CASSQTRGNQYF. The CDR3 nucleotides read TGTGCCAGCAGCCAAACCAGGGGTAACCAGTACTTC.

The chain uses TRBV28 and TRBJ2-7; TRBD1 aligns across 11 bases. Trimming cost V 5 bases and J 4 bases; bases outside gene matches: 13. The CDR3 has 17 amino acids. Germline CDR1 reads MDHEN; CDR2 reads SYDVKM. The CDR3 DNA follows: TGTGCCAGCAGTCACCTTAATCTCGGACAGGGGGCTTACGAGCAGTACTTC. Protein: CASSHLNLGQGAYEQYF.

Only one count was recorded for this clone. The CDR3 DNA sequence: TGTGCCAGCAGCTTAGCCCGACTAGCGGGAGCGTCATTGGGTGAGCAGTTCTTC. This encodes CASSLARLAGASLGEQFF. The chain joins TRBV11-2 to TRBJ2-1; 12 positions match TRBD2. This CDR3 comprises 18 residues. Germline CDR1 and CDR2: SGHAT and FQNNGV. V lost 1 base and J lost 9; bases outside the gene matches: 13.

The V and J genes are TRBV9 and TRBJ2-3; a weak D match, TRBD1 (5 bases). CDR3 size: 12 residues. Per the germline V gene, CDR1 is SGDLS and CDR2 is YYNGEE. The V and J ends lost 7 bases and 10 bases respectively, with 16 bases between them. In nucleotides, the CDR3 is TGTGCCAGCTATACCATGGGGCGCGCGCAGTATTTT. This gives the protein CASYTMGRAQYF. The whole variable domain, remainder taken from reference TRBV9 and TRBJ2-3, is DSGVTQTPKHLITATGQRVTLRCSPRSGDLSVYWYQQSLDQGLQFLIQYYNGEERAKGNILERFSAQQFPDLHSELNLSSLELGDSALYFCASYTMGRAQYFGPGTRLTVL.

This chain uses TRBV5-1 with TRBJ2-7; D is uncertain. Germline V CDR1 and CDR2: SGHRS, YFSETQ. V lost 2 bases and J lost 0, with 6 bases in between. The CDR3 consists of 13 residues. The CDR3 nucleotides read TGCGCCAGCAGCTTAGTGGGCTCCTACGAGCAGTACTTC. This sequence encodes CASSLVGSYEQYF.

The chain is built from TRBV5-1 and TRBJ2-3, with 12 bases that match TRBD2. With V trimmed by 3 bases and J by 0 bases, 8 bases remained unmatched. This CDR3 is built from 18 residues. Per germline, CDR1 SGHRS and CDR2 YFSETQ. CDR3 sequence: CASSSRLAGASSTDTQYF. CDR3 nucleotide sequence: TGCGCCAGCAGCTCCAGACTAGCGGGAGCCTCTAGCACAGATACGCAGTATTTT.

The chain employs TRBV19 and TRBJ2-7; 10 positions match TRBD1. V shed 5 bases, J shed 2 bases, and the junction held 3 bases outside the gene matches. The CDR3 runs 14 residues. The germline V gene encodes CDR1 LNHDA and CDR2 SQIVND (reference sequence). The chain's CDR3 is CASSFGTGAYEQYF. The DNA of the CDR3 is TGTGCCAGTAGTTTCGGGACAGGGGCCTACGAGCAGTACTTC.

The CDR3 bases are TGTGCCAGCAGTGGAGACACCTACGAGCAGTACTTC. Translation gives CASSGDTYEQYF. The chain joins TRBV28 to TRBJ2-7; D unresolved. Germline CDR1 is MDHEN and CDR2 is SYDVKM. Trimming cost V 5 bases and J 2 bases, with 7 bases left between them. The length of the CDR3 is 12 residues.